This section outlines one TCR beta chain sequence together with its context. The antigen remains undetermined. The data derive from a study of T cell responses to AZD1222 COVID-19 vaccine. Method: immunoSEQ multiplex PCR; TCRdb's copy keeps in-frame clones and lacks some. The sample holds around 100,000 clones, 80% to 85% seen once. The CDR3 consists of 16 residues. Trimming cost V 4 bases and J 1 base; bases outside gene matches: 3. Per the germline V gene, CDR1 is SGHTA and CDR2 is FQGTGA. The study, taken as a whole, reports: Among those given AZD1222, only six were seropositive at baseline. Reports indicate that nearly half of spike-specific TCRs are directed at unmutated variant regions.

The chain employs TRBV7-3 and TRBJ2-3, with 12 bases aligning to TRBD2. The origin of this receptor is an adult in good health. Sequences were derived from peripheral blood, sampled on day 0 of AZD1222 vaccination. Here the CDR3 reads CASSWTSGIRTDTQYF. In DNA, the CDR3 is TGTGCCAGCAGCTGGACTAGCGGGATACGCACAGATACGCAGTATTTT. Based on the CDR3 plus reference TRBV7-3 and TRBJ2-3, the full variable domain is GAGVSQTPSNKVTEKGKYVELRCDPISGHTALYWYRQSLGQGPEFLIYFQGTGAADDSGLPNDRFFAVRPEGSVSTLKIQRTERGDSAVYLCASSWTSGIRTDTQYFGPGTRLTVL.